Many counts were recorded for the clone carrying this T cell receptor beta chain. The antigen is not known. This sample stems from a study of glioma-infiltrating T cells. Findings and caveats of the study: Tissue-blood divergence was below expectation in non-neoplastic patients, above in gliomas.

The length of the CDR3 is 13 residues. V was clipped by 4 bases and J by 4 bases, with 13 bases between them. CDR1 is DFQATT and CDR2 is SNEGSKA in the germline V gene (reference sequence). TCR alpha and beta CDR3 regions were amplified from RNA using iRepertoire nested multiplex PCR. TCRdb itself ran the multiplex PCR reads through MiXCR, one entry per CDR3 protein. The sample records more than 20,000 distinct CDR3 sequences, around 23% being singletons. Sequenced material: glioma tissue, nonneoplastic brain tissue, or PBMCs (not recorded which). V and J are TRBV20-1 and TRBJ1-1, with a tentative D call TRBD1 (6 bases). This TCR came from a human donor with low-grade glioma or glioblastoma, undergoing nonglioma brain surgery, or in good health (not recorded which). This chain's CDR3 is CSANKQGGTEAFF. CDR3 nucleotides: TGCAGTGCTAATAAACAAGGGGGCACTGAAGCTTTCTTT.